This is a list of T cell receptor beta chains from one sample in a study of blood T cell repertoires in COVID-19. Using immunoSEQ multiplex PCR, the repertoire was profiled, and TCRdb retains in-frame clones only, with some absent. This table holds some 200,000 clones, roughly 79% found once. The specimen sequenced was PBMCs or T cells enriched from blood (not recorded which). Receptors were obtained from a woman aged 50 to 60 with acute COVID-19. The CDR3 runs from the conserved cysteine through the conserved F or W. A D gene is named only where the DNA matches it firmly. Expanded clones are given a class, and other clones once, few, many or no size at all.

clone size: -; J gene: TRBJ2-4; D gene: -; V gene: TRBV3-1/TRBV3-2; CDR3 DNA: TGTGCCAGCAGCCAAGCTGTAGCTAGAGGGGCCAAAAACATTCAGTACTTC; CDR3 protein: CASSQAVARGAKNIQYF
clone size: -; J gene: TRBJ2-3; D gene: -; V gene: TRBV18; CDR3 DNA: TGTGCCAGCTCACCAAGGTACAGCAAGGATACGCAGTATTTT; CDR3 protein: CASSPRYSKDTQYF
clone size: -; J gene: TRBJ1-4; D gene: -; V gene: TRBV7-9; CDR3 DNA: TGTGCCAGCAGCTTACCCCCCGAGAGTCAGGTTCGAGAAAAACTGTTTTTT; CDR3 protein: CASSLPPESQVREKLFF
clone size: -; J gene: TRBJ2-7; D gene: -; V gene: TRBV5-1; CDR3 DNA: TGCGCCAGCAGCTTGGTTTTCGGGTACGAGCAGTACTTC; CDR3 protein: CASSLVFGYEQYF
clone size: -; J gene: TRBJ1-5; D gene: -; V gene: TRBV19; CDR3 DNA: TGTGCCAGTAGTCCAGGGGACGCCTTTCAGCCCCAGCATTTT; CDR3 protein: CASSPGDAFQPQHF
clone size: -; J gene: TRBJ1-3; D gene: -; V gene: TRBV6-5; CDR3 DNA: TGTGCCAGCACCCAGGCTTCCGGAAACACCATATATTTT; CDR3 protein: CASTQASGNTIYF
clone size: -; J gene: TRBJ2-3; D gene: -; V gene: TRBV4-1; CDR3 DNA: TGCGCCAGCAGCCAAGTGGACATGGGATTCACAGATACGCAGTATTTT; CDR3 protein: CASSQVDMGFTDTQYF
clone size: -; J gene: TRBJ2-7; D gene: TRBD2; V gene: TRBV5-1; CDR3 DNA: TGCGCCAGCAGCTCCTGGACTAGCGGGAGCGAGCAGTACTTC; CDR3 protein: CASSSWTSGSEQYF
clone size: -; J gene: TRBJ2-1; D gene: -; V gene: TRBV19; CDR3 DNA: TGTGCCAGTCGACGGGGGGCCGGACAAGGTGAACGTGAGCAGTTCTTC; CDR3 protein: CASRRGAGQGEREQFF
clone size: -; J gene: TRBJ2-5; D gene: -; V gene: TRBV7-9; CDR3 DNA: TGTGCCAGCAGATACAGGGAAGAGACCCAGTACTTC; CDR3 protein: CASRYREETQYF
clone size: -; J gene: TRBJ1-4; D gene: TRBD1; V gene: TRBV4-3; CDR3 DNA: TGCGCCAGCAGCCAAGGGGGACAGGGAAGGGAAAAACTGTTTTTT; CDR3 protein: CASSQGGQGREKLFF
clone size: -; J gene: TRBJ1-2; D gene: TRBD1; V gene: TRBV6-2/TRBV6-3; CDR3 DNA: TGTGCCAGCAGTTACGTGCAGGGGGCGCGTGGCTACACCTTC; CDR3 protein: CASSYVQGARGYTF
clone size: -; J gene: TRBJ1-1; D gene: -; V gene: TRBV27; CDR3 DNA: TGTGCCAGCAGTTTTGCCAGGGGAGCCACTGAAGCTTTCTTT; CDR3 protein: CASSFARGATEAFF
clone size: -; J gene: TRBJ1-4; D gene: -; V gene: TRBV7-9; CDR3 DNA: TGTGCCAGCAGCTTAGGGGCGGGGGAAAAACTGTTTTTT; CDR3 protein: CASSLGAGEKLFF
clone size: -; J gene: TRBJ2-1; D gene: TRBD1; V gene: TRBV18; CDR3 DNA: TGTGCCAGCTCACCACCCGGGACAGGCTACAATGAGCAGTTCTTC; CDR3 protein: CASSPPGTGYNEQFF
clone size: -; J gene: TRBJ2-7; D gene: -; V gene: TRBV6-4; CDR3 DNA: TGTGCCAGCAGGAGGGAGTCCTCTTCCTACGAGCAGTACTTC; CDR3 protein: CASRRESSSYEQYF
clone size: -; J gene: TRBJ2-2; D gene: TRBD1; V gene: TRBV18; CDR3 DNA: TGTGCCAGCTCACCACGTCCGAGACAGGGCGCCGGGGACACCGGGGAGCTGTTTTTT; CDR3 protein: CASSPRPRQGAGDTGELFF
clone size: -; J gene: TRBJ1-1; D gene: TRBD1; V gene: TRBV20-1; CDR3 DNA: TGCAGTGCTAATGACAGGGGGCTCCCTGAAGCTTTCTTT; CDR3 protein: CSANDRGLPEAFF
clone size: -; J gene: TRBJ2-7; D gene: TRBD1; V gene: TRBV6-5; CDR3 DNA: TGTGCCAGCAGTTACCCCGACAGGGCCTACGAGCAGTACTTC; CDR3 protein: CASSYPDRAYEQYF
clone size: -; J gene: TRBJ2-5; D gene: TRBD1; V gene: TRBV24-1; CDR3 DNA: TGTGCCACCAGTCCGGCGGCAGGGGGCGTCGAGACCCAGTACTTC; CDR3 protein: CATSPAAGGVETQYF
clone size: -; J gene: TRBJ1-1; D gene: -; V gene: TRBV5-1; CDR3 DNA: TGCGCCAGCAGCTCCATCACAGGTACTGAAGCTTTCTTT; CDR3 protein: CASSSITGTEAFF
clone size: once; J gene: TRBJ1-2; D gene: -; V gene: TRBV7-9; CDR3 DNA: TGTGCCAGCAGCTTAATGAGTAACTATGGCTACACCTTC; CDR3 protein: CASSLMSNYGYTF
clone size: -; J gene: TRBJ1-1; D gene: TRBD1; V gene: TRBV28; CDR3 DNA: TGTGCCAGCAGTTTGACAGGGGGGGAGAACACTGAAGCTTTCTTT; CDR3 protein: CASSLTGGENTEAFF
clone size: few; J gene: TRBJ2-7; D gene: TRBD2; V gene: TRBV28; CDR3 DNA: TGTGCCAGCAGTACTAGCGGGAGGGCCCGGGGCTACGAGCAGTACTTC; CDR3 protein: CASSTSGRARGYEQYF
clone size: -; J gene: TRBJ2-1; D gene: -; V gene: TRBV7-6; CDR3 DNA: TGTGCCAGCAGCTCCCTCAGCAATGAGCAGTTCTTC; CDR3 protein: CASSSLSNEQFF
clone size: -; J gene: TRBJ2-3; D gene: -; V gene: TRBV3-1/TRBV3-2; CDR3 DNA: TGTGCCAGCAGCCTCAGCAGCGGAGGGGACACGCAGTATTTT; CDR3 protein: CASSLSSGGDTQYF
clone size: -; J gene: TRBJ2-3; D gene: TRBD2; V gene: TRBV15; CDR3 DNA: TGTGCCACCAAAGAGAGCGGGAGTGGGTCAGATACGCAGTATTTT; CDR3 protein: CATKESGSGSDTQYF
clone size: -; J gene: TRBJ1-2; D gene: -; V gene: TRBV19; CDR3 DNA: TGTGCCAGTAGTATATCCGGGGTTGGCTACACCTTC; CDR3 protein: CASSISGVGYTF
clone size: -; J gene: TRBJ2-1; D gene: TRBD2; V gene: TRBV7-9; CDR3 DNA: TGTGCCAGCAGCTCACCGGGACTAGACTATAGTGAGCAGTTCTTC; CDR3 protein: CASSSPGLDYSEQFF
clone size: -; J gene: TRBJ2-5; D gene: -; V gene: TRBV14; CDR3 DNA: TGTGCCAGCAGCCGGGGAGACTCAGGGGTTTGGGAGACCCAGTACTTC; CDR3 protein: CASSRGDSGVWETQYF
clone size: -; J gene: TRBJ2-7; D gene: -; V gene: TRBV4-1; CDR3 DNA: TGCGCCAGCAGCCAAGATCTTAGGACCAAGGGGTCCTACGAGCAGTACTTC; CDR3 protein: CASSQDLRTKGSYEQYF
clone size: -; J gene: TRBJ2-7; D gene: -; V gene: TRBV21-1; CDR3 DNA: TGTGCCAGCAGCTGCAGCGTCTTACTGGGAGAGCACGAGCAGTACTTC; CDR3 protein: CASSCSVLLGEHEQYF
clone size: -; J gene: TRBJ2-3; D gene: -; V gene: TRBV7-9; CDR3 DNA: TGTGCCAGTAAACAGCGGCCACTCACAGATACGCAGTATTTT; CDR3 protein: CASKQRPLTDTQYF
clone size: few; J gene: TRBJ2-7; D gene: -; V gene: TRBV18; CDR3 DNA: TGTGCCAGCTCACCAACCAACGCACTCTACTACGAGCAGTACTTC; CDR3 protein: CASSPTNALYYEQYF
clone size: once; J gene: TRBJ1-1; D gene: -; V gene: TRBV20-1; CDR3 DNA: TGCAGTGCCAGGAGGGACACTGAAGCTTTCTTT; CDR3 protein: CSARRDTEAFF
clone size: few; J gene: TRBJ2-7; D gene: TRBD1; V gene: TRBV27; CDR3 DNA: TGTGCCAGCAGTTTATTAGGGACAGCGGCAGTCTACGAGCAGTACTTC; CDR3 protein: CASSLLGTAAVYEQYF
clone size: -; J gene: TRBJ2-3; D gene: TRBD2; V gene: TRBV11-2; CDR3 DNA: TGTGCCAGCAGCCACGGGACTAGGGTTTGGTCCACAGATACGCAGTATTTT; CDR3 protein: CASSHGTRVWSTDTQYF
clone size: -; J gene: TRBJ2-5; D gene: TRBD1; V gene: TRBV28; CDR3 DNA: TGTGCCAGCAGTCAGACCGGGACAGGGTACCAAGAGACCCAGTACTTC; CDR3 protein: CASSQTGTGYQETQYF
clone size: -; J gene: TRBJ2-1; D gene: -; V gene: TRBV11-2; CDR3 DNA: TGTGCCAGCAGCCGGACAGTTGAGTCGTACAGTGAGCAGTTCTTC; CDR3 protein: CASSRTVESYSEQFF
clone size: -; J gene: TRBJ2-2; D gene: -; V gene: TRBV9; CDR3 DNA: TGTGCCAGCAGCGTAGGGGCTGGGAACACCGGGGAGCTGTTTTTT; CDR3 protein: CASSVGAGNTGELFF
clone size: -; J gene: TRBJ2-5; D gene: TRBD2; V gene: TRBV29-1; CDR3 DNA: TGCAGCGTTGGTTCGGCTAGCGGCTACCAAGAGACCCAGTACTTC; CDR3 protein: CSVGSASGYQETQYF
clone size: -; J gene: TRBJ2-7; D gene: TRBD2; V gene: TRBV6-2/TRBV6-3; CDR3 DNA: TGTGCCAGCAGTTACTCGCTTACTAGCGGGCTTTACGAGCAGTACTTC; CDR3 protein: CASSYSLTSGLYEQYF
clone size: -; J gene: TRBJ1-6; D gene: -; V gene: TRBV27; CDR3 DNA: TGTGCCAGCAGTTTATTAAATTCACCCCTCCACTTT; CDR3 protein: CASSLLNSPLHF
clone size: -; J gene: TRBJ2-7; D gene: TRBD1; V gene: TRBV27; CDR3 DNA: TGTGCCAGCAGTTTAGGGACAGGGATAGCCTACGAGCAGTACTTC; CDR3 protein: CASSLGTGIAYEQYF
clone size: -; J gene: TRBJ2-7; D gene: TRBD1; V gene: TRBV5-1; CDR3 DNA: TGCGCCAGCAGCTTGTGGGACAGCCCAACCTACGAGCAGTACTTC; CDR3 protein: CASSLWDSPTYEQYF
clone size: -; J gene: TRBJ2-3; D gene: TRBD2; V gene: TRBV5-6; CDR3 DNA: TGTGCCAGCAGCCCAGGGAATAGGCTAGCGGGAACAGATACGCAGTATTTT; CDR3 protein: CASSPGNRLAGTDTQYF
clone size: -; J gene: TRBJ1-1; D gene: -; V gene: TRBV19; CDR3 DNA: TGTGCCACCTCGCAGGGACACACATCGAACACTGAAGCTTTCTTT; CDR3 protein: CATSQGHTSNTEAFF
clone size: -; J gene: TRBJ2-5; D gene: -; V gene: TRBV7-9; CDR3 DNA: TGTGCCAGCAGCTTATCGGGATCTTCATCGGAGACCCAGTACTTC; CDR3 protein: CASSLSGSSSETQYF
clone size: -; J gene: TRBJ2-3; D gene: TRBD2; V gene: TRBV5-1; CDR3 DNA: TGCGCCAGCAGCCTCGCGCCTAGCGGAATCTCTAGCACAGATACGCAGTATTTT; CDR3 protein: CASSLAPSGISSTDTQYF
clone size: -; J gene: TRBJ1-1; D gene: -; V gene: TRBV7-2; CDR3 DNA: TGTGCCAGCAGCTTAGTAGGAGGGTCCGGCACTGAAGCTTTCTTT; CDR3 protein: CASSLVGGSGTEAFF
clone size: -; J gene: TRBJ2-1; D gene: TRBD2; V gene: TRBV19; CDR3 DNA: TGTGCCAGTAAAGGAGCAGCGGGAGGGAATGAGCAGTTCTTC; CDR3 protein: CASKGAAGGNEQFF
clone size: -; J gene: TRBJ1-2; D gene: -; V gene: TRBV19; CDR3 DNA: TGTGCCAGTAGTATTCTGGCTGGCTACACCTTC; CDR3 protein: CASSILAGYTF
clone size: -; J gene: TRBJ2-5; D gene: TRBD2; V gene: TRBV5-1; CDR3 DNA: TGCGCCAGCAGCTTGGGGCTAGCGGGAGTTGAGACCCAGTACTTC; CDR3 protein: CASSLGLAGVETQYF
clone size: -; J gene: TRBJ1-6; D gene: TRBD1; V gene: TRBV7-9; CDR3 DNA: TGTGCCAGCAGCTTAGACAGGGGGTATAATTCACCCCTCCACTTT; CDR3 protein: CASSLDRGYNSPLHF
clone size: few; J gene: TRBJ2-7; D gene: TRBD2; V gene: TRBV27; CDR3 DNA: TGTGCCAGCTCCGGACTAGCGGGGTCCTACGAGCAGTACTTC; CDR3 protein: CASSGLAGSYEQYF
clone size: few; J gene: TRBJ1-5; D gene: -; V gene: TRBV6-5; CDR3 DNA: TGTGCCAGCAGTTATCAGGGGCGGAATCAGCCCCAGCATTTT; CDR3 protein: CASSYQGRNQPQHF